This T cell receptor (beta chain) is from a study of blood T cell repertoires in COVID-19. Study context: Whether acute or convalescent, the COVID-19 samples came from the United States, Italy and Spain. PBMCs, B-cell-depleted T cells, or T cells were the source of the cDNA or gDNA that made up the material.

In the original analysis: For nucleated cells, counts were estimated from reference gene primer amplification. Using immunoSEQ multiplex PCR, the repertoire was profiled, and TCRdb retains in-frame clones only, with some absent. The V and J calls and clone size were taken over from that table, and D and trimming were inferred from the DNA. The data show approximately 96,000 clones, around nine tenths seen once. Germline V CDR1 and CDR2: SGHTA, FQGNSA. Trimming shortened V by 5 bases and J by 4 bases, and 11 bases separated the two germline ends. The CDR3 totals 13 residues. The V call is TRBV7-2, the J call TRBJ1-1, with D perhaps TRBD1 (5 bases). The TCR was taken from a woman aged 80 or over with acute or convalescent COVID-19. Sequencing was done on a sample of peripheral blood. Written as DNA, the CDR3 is TGTGCCAGCAGCGCCGACAGACTCACTGAAGCTTTCTTT. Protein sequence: CASSADRLTEAFF.